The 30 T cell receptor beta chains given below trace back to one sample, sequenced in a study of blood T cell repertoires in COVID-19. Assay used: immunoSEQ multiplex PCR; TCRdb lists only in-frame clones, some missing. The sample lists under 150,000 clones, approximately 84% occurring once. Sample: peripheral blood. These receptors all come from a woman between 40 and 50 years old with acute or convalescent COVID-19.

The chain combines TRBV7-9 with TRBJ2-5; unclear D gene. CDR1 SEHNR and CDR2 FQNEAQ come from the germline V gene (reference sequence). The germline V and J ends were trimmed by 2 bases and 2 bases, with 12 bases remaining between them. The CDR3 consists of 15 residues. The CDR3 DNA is TGTGCCAGCAGCTTATCAACAGTACAACAAGAGACCCAGTACTTC. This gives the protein CASSLSTVQQETQYF.

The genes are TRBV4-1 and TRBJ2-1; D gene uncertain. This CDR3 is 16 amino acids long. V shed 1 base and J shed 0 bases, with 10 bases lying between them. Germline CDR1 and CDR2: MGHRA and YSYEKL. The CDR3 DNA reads TGCGCCAGCAGCCAAGGGATACAGAGCTCCTACAATGAGCAGTTCTTC. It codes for CASSQGIQSSYNEQFF.

The CDR3: CASSPSTGVASQPQHF. The CDR3 coding sequence is TGTGCCAGCAGCCCCTCGACAGGGGTGGCATCTCAGCCCCAGCATTTT. This rearrangement joins TRBV7-8 to TRBJ1-5; the match to TRBD1 covers 8 bases. CDR3 size: 16 residues. The ends lost 5 bases at V and 6 bases at J; junction bases unmatched: 12. Germline V gives CDR1 SGHVS, CDR2 FQNEAQ.

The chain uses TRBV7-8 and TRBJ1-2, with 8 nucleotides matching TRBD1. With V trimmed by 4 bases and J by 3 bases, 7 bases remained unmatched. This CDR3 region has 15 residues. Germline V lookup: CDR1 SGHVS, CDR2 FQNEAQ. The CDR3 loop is CASSSRLDRDYGYTF. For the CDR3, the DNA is TGTGCCAGCAGCTCCCGACTGGACAGGGACTATGGCTACACCTTC. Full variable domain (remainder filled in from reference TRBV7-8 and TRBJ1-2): GAGVSQSPRYKVAKRGQDVALRCDPISGHVSLFWYQQALGQGPEFLTYFQNEAQLDKSGLPSDRFFAERPEGSVSTLKIQRTQQEDSAVYLCASSSRLDRDYGYTFGSGTRLTVV.

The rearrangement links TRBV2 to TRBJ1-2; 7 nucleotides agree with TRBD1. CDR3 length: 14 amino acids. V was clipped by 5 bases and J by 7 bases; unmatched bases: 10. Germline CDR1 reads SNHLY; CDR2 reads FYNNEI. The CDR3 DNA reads TGTGCCAGCAGTAAGAACGACAGGGTAGGTGGCTACACCTTC. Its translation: CASSKNDRVGGYTF.

Here the CDR3 reads CSTRTGETEAFF. The DNA for the CDR3 is TGCAGCACCAGAACGGGAGAGACTGAAGCTTTCTTT. This chain joins TRBV29-1 and TRBJ1-1; D gene unclear. V was trimmed by 8 bases and J by 5 bases, leaving 15 bases between them. The CDR3 has 12 residues. CDR1 and CDR2 (germline): SQVTM, ANQGSEA.

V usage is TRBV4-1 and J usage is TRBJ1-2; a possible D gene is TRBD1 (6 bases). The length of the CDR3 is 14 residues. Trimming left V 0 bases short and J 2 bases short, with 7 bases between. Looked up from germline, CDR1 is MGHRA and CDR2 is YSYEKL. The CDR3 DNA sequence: TGCGCCAGCAGCCAAGAGGACAGAAACTATGGCTACACCTTC. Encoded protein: CASSQEDRNYGYTF.

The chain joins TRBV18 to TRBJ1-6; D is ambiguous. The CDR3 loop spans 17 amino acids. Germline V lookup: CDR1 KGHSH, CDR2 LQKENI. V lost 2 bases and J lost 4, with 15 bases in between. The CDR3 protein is CASSPSQELAYNSPLHF. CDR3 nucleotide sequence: TGTGCCAGCTCACCATCGCAGGAATTGGCTTATAATTCACCCCTCCACTTT.

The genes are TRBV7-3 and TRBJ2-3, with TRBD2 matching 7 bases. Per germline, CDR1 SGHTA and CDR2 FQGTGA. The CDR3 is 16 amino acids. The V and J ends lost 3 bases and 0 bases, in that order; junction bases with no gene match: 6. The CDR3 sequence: CASSFGSGSSTDTQYF. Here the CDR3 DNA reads TGTGCCAGCAGCTTCGGTAGCGGGTCTAGCACAGATACGCAGTATTTT.

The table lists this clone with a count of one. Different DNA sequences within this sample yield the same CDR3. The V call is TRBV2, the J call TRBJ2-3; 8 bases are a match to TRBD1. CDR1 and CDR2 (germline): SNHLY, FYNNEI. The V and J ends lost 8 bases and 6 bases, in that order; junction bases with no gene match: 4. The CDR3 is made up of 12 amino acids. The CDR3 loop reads CASRQGRDTQYF. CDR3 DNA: TGTGCCAGCCGACAGGGGAGGGATACGCAGTATTTT.

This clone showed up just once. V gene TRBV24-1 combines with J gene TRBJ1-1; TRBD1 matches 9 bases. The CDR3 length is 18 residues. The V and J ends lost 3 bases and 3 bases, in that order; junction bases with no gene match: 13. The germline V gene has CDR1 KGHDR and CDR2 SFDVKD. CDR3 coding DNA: TGTGCCACCAGTGATCGTATCCGGACAGGGGACATGGACACTGAAGCTTTCTTT. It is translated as CATSDRIRTGDMDTEAFF.

This chain's CDR3 is CASSTRGQVDNEQFF. The CDR3 coding sequence is TGTGCCAGCAGCACTCGAGGACAGGTGGACAATGAGCAGTTCTTC. The rearrangement links TRBV14 to TRBJ2-1; TRBD1 aligns across 7 bases. CDR3 length: 15 residues. CDR1 is SGHDN, CDR2 FVKESK, per germline. Trimming removed 5 bases from V and 5 bases from J; junction bases left unmatched: 9.

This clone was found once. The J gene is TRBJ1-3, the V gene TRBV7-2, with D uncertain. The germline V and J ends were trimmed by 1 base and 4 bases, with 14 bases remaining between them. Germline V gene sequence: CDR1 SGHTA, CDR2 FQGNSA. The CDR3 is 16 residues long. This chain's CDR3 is CASSLGLTDIGNTIYF. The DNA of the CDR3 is TGTGCCAGCAGCTTAGGTCTTACTGACATCGGAAACACCATATATTTT.

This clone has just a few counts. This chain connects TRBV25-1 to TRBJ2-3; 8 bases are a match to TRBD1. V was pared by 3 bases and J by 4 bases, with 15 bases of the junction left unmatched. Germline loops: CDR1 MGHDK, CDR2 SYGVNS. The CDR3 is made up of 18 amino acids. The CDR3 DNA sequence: TGTGCCAGCAGTGAGTTACCAGGGGGCCGGCACCCCCCAGATACGCAGTATTTT. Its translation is CASSELPGGRHPPDTQYF.

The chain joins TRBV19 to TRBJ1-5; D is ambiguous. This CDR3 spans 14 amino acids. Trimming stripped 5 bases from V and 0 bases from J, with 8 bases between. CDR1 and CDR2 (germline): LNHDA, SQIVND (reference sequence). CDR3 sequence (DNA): TGTGCCAGTAGTCTCAAACATAGCAATCAGCCCCAGCATTTT. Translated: CASSLKHSNQPQHF.

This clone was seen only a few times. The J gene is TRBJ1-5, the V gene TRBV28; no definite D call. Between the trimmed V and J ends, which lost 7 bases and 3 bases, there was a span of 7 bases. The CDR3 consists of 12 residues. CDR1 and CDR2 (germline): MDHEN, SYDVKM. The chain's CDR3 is CASNPDNQPQHF. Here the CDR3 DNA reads TGTGCCAGCAACCCAGACAATCAGCCCCAGCATTTT.

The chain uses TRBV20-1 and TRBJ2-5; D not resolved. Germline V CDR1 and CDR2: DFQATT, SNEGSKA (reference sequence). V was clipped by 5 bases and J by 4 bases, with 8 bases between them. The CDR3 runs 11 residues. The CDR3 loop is CSAWLRETQYF. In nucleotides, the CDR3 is TGCAGTGCTTGGCTCCGAGAGACCCAGTACTTC.

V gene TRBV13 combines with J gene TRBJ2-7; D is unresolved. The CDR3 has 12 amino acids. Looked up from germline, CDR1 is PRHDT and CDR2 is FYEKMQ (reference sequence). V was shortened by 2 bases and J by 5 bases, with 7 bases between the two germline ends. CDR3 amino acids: CASSLLSHEQYF. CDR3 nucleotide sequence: TGTGCCAGCAGCTTACTGTCTCACGAGCAGTACTTC.

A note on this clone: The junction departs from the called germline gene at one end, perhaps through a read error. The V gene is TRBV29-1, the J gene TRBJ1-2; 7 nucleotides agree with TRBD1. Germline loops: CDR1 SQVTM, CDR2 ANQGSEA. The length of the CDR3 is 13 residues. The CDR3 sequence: CSSLPGGNSGYTF. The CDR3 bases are TGCAGCTCCCTACCAGGGGGTAACTCTGGCTACACCTTC.

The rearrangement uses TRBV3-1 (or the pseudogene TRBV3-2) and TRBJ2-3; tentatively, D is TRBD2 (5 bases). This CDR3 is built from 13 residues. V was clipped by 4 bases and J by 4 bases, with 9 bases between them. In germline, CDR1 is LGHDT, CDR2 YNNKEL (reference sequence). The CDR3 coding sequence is TGTGCCAGCAGCCGATGGGGAGCAGATACGCAGTATTTT. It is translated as CASSRWGADTQYF.

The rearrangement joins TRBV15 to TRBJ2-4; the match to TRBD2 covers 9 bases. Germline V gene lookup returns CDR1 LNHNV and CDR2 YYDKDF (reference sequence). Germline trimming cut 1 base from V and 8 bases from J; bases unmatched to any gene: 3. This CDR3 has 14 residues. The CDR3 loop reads CATSRASGMDIQYF. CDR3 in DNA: TGTGCCACCAGCAGAGCTAGCGGGATGGACATTCAGTACTTC.

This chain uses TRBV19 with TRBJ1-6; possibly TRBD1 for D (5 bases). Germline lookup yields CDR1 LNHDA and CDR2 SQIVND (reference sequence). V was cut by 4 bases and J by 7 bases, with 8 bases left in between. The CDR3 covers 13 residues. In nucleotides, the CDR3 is TGTGCCAGTAGTACCGACAGAAATTCACCCCTCCACTTT. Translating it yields CASSTDRNSPLHF.

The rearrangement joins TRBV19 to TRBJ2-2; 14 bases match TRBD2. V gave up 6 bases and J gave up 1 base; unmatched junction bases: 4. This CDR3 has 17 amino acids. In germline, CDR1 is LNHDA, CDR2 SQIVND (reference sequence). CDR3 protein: CASSRTSGGLNTGELFF. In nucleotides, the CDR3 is TGTGCCAGTAGCAGGACTAGCGGGGGGCTGAACACCGGGGAGCTGTTTTTT.

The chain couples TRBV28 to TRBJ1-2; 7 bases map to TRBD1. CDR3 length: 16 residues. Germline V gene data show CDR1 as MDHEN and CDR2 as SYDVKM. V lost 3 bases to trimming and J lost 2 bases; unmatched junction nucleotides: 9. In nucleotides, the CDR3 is TGTGCCAGCAGTTTCCTTGACACAGGGGCCAACTATGGCTACACCTTC. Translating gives CASSFLDTGANYGYTF.

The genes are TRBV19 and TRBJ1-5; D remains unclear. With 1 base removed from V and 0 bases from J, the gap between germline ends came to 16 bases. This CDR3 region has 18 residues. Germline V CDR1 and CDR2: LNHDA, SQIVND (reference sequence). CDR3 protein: CASSIVVWTSNSNQPQHF. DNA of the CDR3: TGTGCCAGTAGTATAGTAGTTTGGACTTCGAATAGCAATCAGCCCCAGCATTTT.

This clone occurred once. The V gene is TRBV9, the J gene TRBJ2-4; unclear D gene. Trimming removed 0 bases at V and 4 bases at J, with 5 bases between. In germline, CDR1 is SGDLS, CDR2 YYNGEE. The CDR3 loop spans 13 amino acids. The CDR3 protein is CASSVDLKNIQYF. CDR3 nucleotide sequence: TGTGCCAGCAGCGTAGATCTGAAAAACATTCAGTACTTC. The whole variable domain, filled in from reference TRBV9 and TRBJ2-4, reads DSGVTQTPKHLITATGQRVTLRCSPRSGDLSVYWYQQSLDQGLQFLIQYYNGEERAKGNILERFSAQQFPDLHSELNLSSLELGDSALYFCASSVDLKNIQYFGAGTRLSVL.

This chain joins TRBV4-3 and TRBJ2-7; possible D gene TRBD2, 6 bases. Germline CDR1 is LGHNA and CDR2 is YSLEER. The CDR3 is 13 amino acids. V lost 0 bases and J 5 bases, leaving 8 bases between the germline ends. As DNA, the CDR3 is TGCGCCAGCAGCCAAGATCGGGGGAACGAGCAGTACTTC. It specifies CASSQDRGNEQYF.

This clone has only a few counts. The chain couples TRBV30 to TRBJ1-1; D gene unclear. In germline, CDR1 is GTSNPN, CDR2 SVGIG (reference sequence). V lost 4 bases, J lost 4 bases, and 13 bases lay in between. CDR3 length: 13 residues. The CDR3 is CAWKPGILTEAFF. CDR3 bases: TGTGCCTGGAAACCGGGGATCCTCACTGAAGCTTTCTTT. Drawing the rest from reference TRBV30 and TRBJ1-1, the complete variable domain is SQTIHQWPATLVQPVGSPLSLECTVEGTSNPNLYWYRQAAGRGLQLLFYSVGIGQISSEVPQNLSASRPQDRQFILSSKKLLLSDSGFYLCAWKPGILTEAFFGQGTRLTVV.

The CDR3 nucleotides are TGTGCCAGCAGCCCCTTCCCTGGACATCAAGAAGGCGGCTACACCTTC. This translates into CASSPFPGHQEGGYTF. The chain joins TRBV9 to TRBJ1-2, with a tentative D call TRBD1 (5 bases). With 4 bases removed from V and 8 bases from J, the gap between germline ends came to 24 bases. The germline CDR1 and CDR2 sequences are SGDLS and YYNGEE. The CDR3 runs 16 residues.

The CDR3 DNA sequence: TGTGCCAGCAGCTTATCGGCGGGGATGAACACCGGGGAGCTGTTTTTT. Protein sequence: CASSLSAGMNTGELFF. J is TRBJ2-2 and V is TRBV7-2; D perhaps matches TRBD2 (6 bases). Germline assignment: CDR1 SGHTA and CDR2 FQGNSA. Deletions cut 2 bases from V and 1 base from J, with 11 bases between. The CDR3 runs 16 residues.